Sequencing of this T cell receptor beta chain was carried out in a study of T-cell reconstitution after alpha-beta-depleted transplantation in children (dated by TCRdb to 2015 to 2016). For the study in its entirety: Using TCR repertoire profiling, the study quantitatively followed how T-cell immune reconstitution unfolded in children after TCRalphabeta/CD19-depleted allogeneic hematopoietic cell transplantation.

CDR3 length: 13 amino acids, cysteine to phenylalanine. Here the CDR3 DNA is all that survives: 39 bases in frame from base 1. CDR1 and CDR2 are read off the germline V gene (reference sequence) as WNHNN and SYGVQD. V is clipped by 2 bases and J by 1 base, and the sequence between their germline boundaries is 5 bases long. The method was PCR. The sequencing machine was an Illumina HiSeq 2500. To normalize quantification of the TCRbeta repertoire, the TCR libraries were built with molecular barcoding that relied on unique molecular identifiers. Using fastp at Q25 and MiXCR, TCRdb reprocessed the public reads and kept productive beta chains. Records with the same CDR3 protein are collapsed into one entry carrying the most frequent genes and DNA. The sample table holds 300,000 to 400,000 distinct CDR3 sequences, of which more than 10% were seen once. About 4.5% of the sample goes to the ten largest clones.

This clonotype was seen at least ten times. No antigen is known for it. It has no much larger one-base neighbor in the sample; base qualities were not kept. The chain couples TRBV10-1 to TRBJ2-5, with TRBD1 tentatively as D gene (5 bases match). Sequencing was performed on PBMCs, taken from the stem cell graft. The sequence was obtained from a human donor who donated a stem cell graft to a child with Fanconi anemia. The CDR3 corresponds to CASSEDSQETQYF. The DNA sequence is TGCGCCAGCAGTGAGGACAGCCAAGAGACCCAGTACTTC.